The 27 T cell receptor beta chains below were found in one sample sequenced in a study of blood T cell repertoires in COVID-19. Generated by immunoSEQ multiplex PCR, the TCRdb table keeps only in-frame clones and is missing some. Of about 21,000 clones in the sample, around nine tenths were seen once. Source material: peripheral blood. The source of these receptors is a human donor in a cohort sampled during active COVID-19.

The V call is TRBV18, the J call TRBJ1-1; possibly TRBD1 for D (5 bases). Between the trimmed V and J ends, which lost 6 bases and 6 bases, there was a span of 14 bases. Per germline, CDR1 KGHSH and CDR2 LQKENI. The CDR3 extends over 13 amino acids. The DNA for the CDR3 is TGTGCCAGCTCCCCCAAGCGGGGCGCTGAAGCTTTCTTT. It yields the protein CASSPKRGAEAFF. The full variable domain, its missing parts supplied by reference TRBV18 and TRBJ1-1, is NAGVMQNPRHLVRRRGQEARLRCSPMKGHSHVYWYRQLPEEGLKFMVYLQKENIIDESGMPKERFSAEFPKEGPSILRIQQVVRGDSAAYFCASSPKRGAEAFFGQGTRLTVV.

This clone was observed once. The chain carries TRBV7-6 and TRBJ1-1, with D tentatively TRBD1 (6 bases). The V and J ends lost 8 bases and 0 bases respectively, with 28 bases between them. This CDR3 has 19 amino acids. Germline CDR1 and CDR2: SGHVS and FNYEAQ. Here the CDR3 DNA reads TGTGCCAGCGTCTCAGTGCGGGGGAACGGGGACACGTTGAACACTGAAGCTTTCTTT. Translation: CASVSVRGNGDTLNTEAFF.

This clone showed up just a few times. The chain uses TRBV6-1 and TRBJ1-1, with 8 positions matching TRBD1. Germline CDR1 reads MNHNS; CDR2 reads SASEGT. V dropped 3 bases and J dropped 5; count of bases not matched to a gene: 5. The CDR3 covers 14 residues. The CDR3 sequence is CASSDLTGATEAFF. The CDR3 DNA reads as TGTGCCAGCAGTGATCTGACAGGGGCGACTGAAGCTTTCTTT.

This chain links TRBV10-2 with TRBJ2-5; D gene uncertain. The V and J ends lost 4 bases and 3 bases respectively, with 12 bases between them. The CDR3 consists of 14 residues. CDR1 and CDR2 (germline): WSHSY, SAAADI. CDR3 in amino acids: CASSGLGTKETQYF. DNA of the CDR3: TGCGCCAGCAGTGGTTTAGGAACTAAAGAGACCCAGTACTTC.

On this clone: This specimen includes other DNA sequences encoding the same CDR3. The genes are TRBV12-3 or TRBV12-4 and TRBJ1-2; the D is unclear. V lost 6 bases, J lost 3 bases, and 8 bases lay in between. The CDR3 has 12 amino acids. CDR3 sequence (DNA): TGTGCCAGCAGCTGGACTGACTATGGCTACACCTTC. It codes for CASSWTDYGYTF.

The chain has TRBV11-3 and TRBJ2-1, with a possible D match to TRBD2 (6 bases). The V gene's germline CDR1 is SGHNT and CDR2 YENEEA. The V and J ends lost 1 base and 9 bases respectively, with 13 bases between them. The CDR3 is made up of 14 amino acids. The CDR3 DNA follows: TGTGCCAGCAGCTTAGGTCCCGGGACTCCTGAGCAGTTCTTC. This codes for CASSLGPGTPEQFF.

The count of this clone is one. V and J are TRBV3-1 (or the pseudogene TRBV3-2) and TRBJ2-3; D is unresolved. This CDR3 spans 12 amino acids. Per germline, CDR1 LGHDT and CDR2 YNNKEL (reference sequence). V was shortened by 4 bases and J by 6 bases, with 8 bases between the two germline ends. The CDR3 bases are TGTGCCAGCAGCCCCCAGGCGGATACGCAGTATTTT. Translation gives CASSPQADTQYF.

The chain employs TRBV9 and TRBJ1-1; no clear D gene. The CDR3 extends over 14 amino acids. V lost 0 bases, J lost 5 bases, and 11 bases lay in between. The germline V gene encodes CDR1 SGDLS and CDR2 YYNGEE. CDR3 bases: TGTGCCAGCAGCGTAGACCCGGGTTATACTGAAGCTTTCTTT. This codes for CASSVDPGYTEAFF.

The chain combines TRBV5-1 with TRBJ1-1; D call uncertain. The CDR3 sequence is 14 residues long. Germline loops: CDR1 SGHRS, CDR2 YFSETQ. The V end was cut by 0 bases, the J end by 1 base, with 7 bases between. The CDR3 DNA sequence: TGCGCCAGCAGCTTGGAGGGAGGGAACACTGAAGCTTTCTTT. Encoded protein: CASSLEGGNTEAFF. The variable domain in full, with the rest retrieved from reference TRBV5-1 and TRBJ1-1, is KAGVTQTPRYLIKTRGQQVTLSCSPISGHRSVSWYQQTPGQGLQFLFEYFSETQRNKGNFPGRFSGRQFSNSRSEMNVSTLELGDSALYLCASSLEGGNTEAFFGQGTRLTVV.

The gene calls are TRBV27 and TRBJ1-4, with 8 bases that match TRBD1. The CDR3 totals 18 residues. The V and J ends lost 2 bases and 6 bases, in that order; junction bases with no gene match: 14. The germline V gene encodes CDR1 MNHEY and CDR2 SMNVEV (reference sequence). The CDR3, as DNA: TGTGCCAGCAGTTTAAATGAGAGGGGTGGCAGGGGGCATGAAAAACTGTTTTTT. It encodes CASSLNERGGRGHEKLFF.

CDR3 bases: TGTGCCAGCAGGCGACAGGGGAACTCTGGAAACACCATATATTTT. Translation: CASRRQGNSGNTIYF. The rearrangement joins TRBV6-5 to TRBJ1-3; 8 bases line up with TRBD1. This CDR3 is 15 amino acids long. The ends lost 6 bases at V and 0 bases at J; junction bases unmatched: 4. Germline-derived CDR1 and CDR2 are MNHEY and SVGAGI.

This clone appeared a single time. The chain combines TRBV30 with TRBJ1-5; 8 nucleotides match TRBD1. V lost 5 bases, J lost 1 base, and 4 bases stayed unmatched. Germline assignment: CDR1 GTSNPN and CDR2 SVGIG (reference sequence). The CDR3 is made up of 14 amino acids. The DNA of the CDR3 is TGTGCCTGGGACGACAGGGGAAGCAATCAGCCCCAGCATTTT. It encodes CAWDDRGSNQPQHF.

In its sample, this clone was seen once. The genes are TRBV11-2 and TRBJ1-1; D remains ambiguous. With 2 bases removed from V and 4 bases from J, the gap between germline ends came to 8 bases. The germline gives CDR1 SGHAT, CDR2 FQNNGV. The CDR3 is 13 amino acids. The CDR3 DNA reads TGTGCCAGCAGCTTACAGTGGAGCACTGAAGCTTTCTTT. This sequence encodes CASSLQWSTEAFF.

V is TRBV7-6 and J is TRBJ2-7; D unresolved. CDR1 and CDR2 (germline): SGHVS, FNYEAQ. This CDR3 spans 12 amino acids. The V and J ends lost 1 base and 8 bases respectively, with 9 bases between them. The CDR3 nucleotides read TGTGCCAGCAGCTTAGGAGGTTTGCAGCAGTACTTC. It yields the protein CASSLGGLQQYF.

This clone has a handful of counts. The rearrangement joins TRBV7-9 to TRBJ2-7; 13 bases are a match to TRBD2. Looked up from germline, CDR1 is SEHNR and CDR2 is FQNEAQ (reference sequence). CDR3 length equals 18 residues. V lost 5 bases, J lost 0 bases, and 10 bases stayed unmatched. The CDR3 loop reads CASSPRTSGGQSSYEQYF. In DNA, the CDR3 is TGTGCCAGCAGCCCCCGGACTAGCGGGGGCCAGAGCTCCTACGAGCAGTACTTC. The whole variable domain, filled in from reference TRBV7-9 and TRBJ2-7, reads DTGVSQNPRHKITKRGQNVTFRCDPISEHNRLYWYRQTLGQGPEFLTYFQNEAQLEKSRLLSDRFSAERPKGSFSTLEIQRTEQGDSAMYLCASSPRTSGGQSSYEQYFGPGTRLTVT.

The genes are TRBV19 and TRBJ2-7; D is undetermined. CDR1 is LNHDA and CDR2 is SQIVND in the germline V gene (reference sequence). The length of the CDR3 is 11 residues. Trimming removed 5 bases from V and 2 bases from J, with 4 bases in between. The DNA for the CDR3 is TGTGCCAGTAGTGCGGCCTACGAGCAGTACTTC. This gives the protein CASSAAYEQYF. Full variable domain (remainder filled in from reference TRBV19 and TRBJ2-7): DGGITQSPKYLFRKEGQNVTLSCEQNLNHDAMYWYRQDPGQGLRLIYYSQIVNDFQKGDIAEGYSVSREKKESFPLTVTSAQKNPTAFYLCASSAAYEQYFGPGTRLTVT.

The sample holds one count of this clone. The chain carries TRBV2 and TRBJ2-5, with D possibly TRBD2 on 5 matching bases. Trimming pared 7 bases from V and 4 bases from J, leaving 16 bases between. The length of the CDR3 is 14 residues. The germline V gene has CDR1 SNHLY and CDR2 FYNNEI. CDR3 in amino acids: CASKGLGGSETQYF. CDR3 bases: TGTGCCAGCAAAGGGCTTGGCGGGTCAGAGACCCAGTACTTC.

The V and J genes are TRBV3-1 (or the pseudogene TRBV3-2) and TRBJ1-1; weak D call: TRBD1 (6 bases). The CDR3 has 15 residues. Per the germline V gene, CDR1 is LGHDT and CDR2 is YNNKEL (reference sequence). Deletions cut 5 bases from V and 0 bases from J, with 13 bases between. CDR3 loop: CASSAPGTMNTEAFF. The CDR3 DNA sequence: TGTGCCAGCAGCGCACCAGGGACAATGAACACTGAAGCTTTCTTT.

This chain joins TRBV6-5 and TRBJ2-2, with D possibly TRBD1 on 5 matching bases. The CDR3 contains 15 residues. Between the trimmed V and J ends, which lost 0 bases and 4 bases, there was a span of 9 bases. In germline, CDR1 is MNHEY, CDR2 SVGAGI. In DNA form, the CDR3 reads TGTGCCAGCAGTTACTCCCGACAGACCACCGGGGAGCTGTTTTTT. Residues: CASSYSRQTTGELFF.

The chain recombines TRBV4-1 with TRBJ2-3; possible D gene TRBD2, 6 bases. CDR1 and CDR2 (germline): MGHRA, YSYEKL. This CDR3 has 15 amino acids. Trimming removed 0 bases at V and 2 bases at J, with 9 bases between. The CDR3 nucleotides read TGCGCCAGCAGCCAAGATCCGGGAGTCACAGATACGCAGTATTTT. This sequence encodes CASSQDPGVTDTQYF.

The V call is TRBV5-4, the J call TRBJ1-2; D might be TRBD1 (5 bases). Germline V gene sequence: CDR1 SGHNT, CDR2 YYREEE (reference sequence). The CDR3 sequence is 13 residues long. Deletions cut 0 bases from V and 8 bases from J, with 11 bases between. This CDR3 reads CASSLGGGSGYTF. The DNA of the CDR3 is TGTGCCAGCAGCTTGGGGGGCGGCAGCGGCTACACCTTC.

The rearrangement joins TRBV6-4 to TRBJ2-1; 11 nucleotides agree with TRBD2. The CDR3 has 15 residues. Trimming took 2 bases from V and 7 from J; bases not matched to a gene: 4. The germline V gene has CDR1 MRHNA and CDR2 SNTAGT. The DNA for the CDR3 is TGTGCCAGCAGTGACGAAGTAGCGGGGGGGAATGAGCAGTTCTTC. Translating it yields CASSDEVAGGNEQFF.

The chain is built from TRBV2 and TRBJ1-2; D not resolved. Trimming left V 10 bases short and J 5 bases short, with 17 bases between. The CDR3 length is 13 residues. The germline V gene has CDR1 SNHLY and CDR2 FYNNEI. CDR3 amino acids: CATFPDGDYGYTF. CDR3 nucleotides: TGTGCCACATTCCCGGACGGGGATTATGGCTACACCTTC.

V gene TRBV2 combines with J gene TRBJ1-1; D possibly corresponds to TRBD1 (5 bases). V shed 6 bases and J shed 2 bases, with 16 bases lying between them. This CDR3 region has 15 residues. The V gene's germline CDR1 is SNHLY and CDR2 FYNNEI. The CDR3 loop reads CASRGDGGGNTEAFF. CDR3 DNA: TGTGCCAGCAGAGGGGATGGGGGAGGTAACACTGAAGCTTTCTTT.

This chain links TRBV9 with TRBJ2-1, with 9 bases that match TRBD2. V was pared by 4 bases and J by 3 bases, with 11 bases of the junction left unmatched. This CDR3 is 17 amino acids long. Germline V gene lookup returns CDR1 SGDLS and CDR2 YYNGEE. The CDR3 DNA reads as TGTGCCAGCAGCTCCTCTATGGCGGGGGGGGTCTACAATGAGCAGTTCTTC. Translated, it gives CASSSSMAGGVYNEQFF.

The chain recombines TRBV11-2 with TRBJ1-2; TRBD1 matches at 7 bases. CDR3 length equals 12 residues. V shed 8 bases and J 3 bases; nucleotides not matched to a gene: 3. CDR1 and CDR2 (germline): SGHAT, FQNNGV. CDR3 nucleotides: TGTGCCAGCCGACAGGGTGACTATGGCTACACCTTC. Amino acids: CASRQGDYGYTF.

The chain couples TRBV12-3 or TRBV12-4 to TRBJ1-5; D uncertain. Deletions cut 3 bases from V and 1 base from J, with 4 bases between. The CDR3 is 13 amino acids. In nucleotides, the CDR3 is TGTGCCAGCAGTTTGGGCAGCAATCAGCCCCAGCATTTT. Translation gives CASSLGSNQPQHF.